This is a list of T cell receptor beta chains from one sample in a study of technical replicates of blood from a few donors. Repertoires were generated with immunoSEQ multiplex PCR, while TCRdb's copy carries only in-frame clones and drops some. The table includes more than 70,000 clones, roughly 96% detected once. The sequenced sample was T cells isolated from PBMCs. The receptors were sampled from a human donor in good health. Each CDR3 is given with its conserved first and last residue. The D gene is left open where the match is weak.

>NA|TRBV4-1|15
CASSQETHPGGEQFF
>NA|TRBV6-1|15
CASRLEQGASDTQYF
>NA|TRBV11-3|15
CASGIGGPYNSPLHF
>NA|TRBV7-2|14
CASSYPGHGETQYF
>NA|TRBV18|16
CASSPSQGSPGQPQHF
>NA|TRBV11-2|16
CASSLDIDWQNTEAFF
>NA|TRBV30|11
CACNFNEKLFF
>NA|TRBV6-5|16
CASSYFGQRMNTEAFF
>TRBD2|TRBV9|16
CASSVVASGRSNTQYF
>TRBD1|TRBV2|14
CATRFTGEGTEAFF
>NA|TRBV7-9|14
CASSLTPGNYGYTF
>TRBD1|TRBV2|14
CASSSGTGNEKLFF
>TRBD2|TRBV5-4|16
CASSLASGLAGKTQYF
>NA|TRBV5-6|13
CASSPVGGETQYF
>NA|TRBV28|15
CASIKTRQANTEAFF
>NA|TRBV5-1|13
CASSSGFQETQYF
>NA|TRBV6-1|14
CASRQRGGNTEAFF
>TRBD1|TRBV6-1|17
CASSEVITGGRNQPQHF
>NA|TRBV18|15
CASSPEGDKGYGYTF
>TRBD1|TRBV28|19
CASSLFAGGDRAGNYGYTF
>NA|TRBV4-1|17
CASSQFGGPILTDTQYF
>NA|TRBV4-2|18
CASSQDGRGRPTNEKLFF
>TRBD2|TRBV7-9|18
CASRGKSNRLAGDNEQFF
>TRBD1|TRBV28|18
CASSFQGAPPGWSTEAFF
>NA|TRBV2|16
CASSETLRTRTETQYF
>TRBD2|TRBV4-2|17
CASSAIAGGPSEETQYF
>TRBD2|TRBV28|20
CASSLGGGLAGGPSSGELFF
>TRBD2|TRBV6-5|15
CASSYGGSSYNEQFF
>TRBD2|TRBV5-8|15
CASSLAGLAAYEQYF
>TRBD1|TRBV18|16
CASSPGTGGGSYGYTF
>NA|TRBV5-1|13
CASSPLYQETQYF
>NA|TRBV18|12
CASSSGSYEQYF
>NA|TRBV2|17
CASSGESAGRLFNEQFF
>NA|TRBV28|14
CASSLAGSFYGYTF
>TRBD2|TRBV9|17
CASSVGLAGLPSNEQFF
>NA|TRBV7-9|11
CASSREEGYTF
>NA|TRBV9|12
CASSAGIYGYTF
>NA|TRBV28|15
CASTSRLLSQETQYF
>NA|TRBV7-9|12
CASTGFSNTIYF
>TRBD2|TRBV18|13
CASSPRERDEQFF
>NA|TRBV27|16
CASSLASPTSYNEQFF
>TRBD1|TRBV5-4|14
CASSSGTGAYEQYF
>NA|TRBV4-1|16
CASSQEAYRGTDTQYF
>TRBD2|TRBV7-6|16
CASSLGTSGSYNEQFF
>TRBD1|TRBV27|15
CASSPRDRGNQPQHF